Here is one TCR beta chain with its context. The CDR3 length is 16 residues. Germline loops: CDR1 MNHEY, CDR2 SVGAGI. J lost 4 bases, V lost 2 bases, and 8 bases had no gene match. The sample belongs to a study of blood T cell repertoires in COVID-19. Sequencing was performed with immunoSEQ multiplex PCR; in TCRdb, only in-frame clones are kept and a portion is missing. The table lists 95,000 to 150,000 clones, around four fifths of them singletons. The sequence was obtained from a man aged 80 or over with active or convalescent COVID-19. The sample consisted of peripheral blood. The chain combines TRBV6-5 with TRBJ2-5; TRBD1 aligns across 9 bases. As DNA, the CDR3 is TGTGCCAGCAGTTACGGCGGACAGGGGAAAGGAGAGACCCAGTACTTC. Its translation is CASSYGGQGKGETQYF.